These 15 T cell receptor beta chains came from one sample sequenced in a study of cytomegalovirus exposure and HLA in healthy donors. The PCR employed 60 Vbeta primers together with 13 Jbeta primers. TCRdb's table, derived via immunoSEQ multiplex PCR, lists solely in-frame clones and lacks some. The sample carries 150,000 or so clones, about three fifths recorded once. The sample consisted of PBMCs. The receptors originated from a woman aged 25-40 years in good health and CMV-seropositive.

This clone was counted once. The gene calls are TRBV6-5 and TRBJ1-2, with 7 bases aligning to TRBD1. The V and J ends lost 7 bases and 6 bases, in that order; junction bases with no gene match: 8. CDR3 length: 13 amino acids. CDR1 and CDR2 from the germline V gene are MNHEY and SVGAGI. The CDR3 loop reads CASTRLTGDGYTF. The DNA for the CDR3 is TGTGCCAGCACCAGACTAACAGGGGATGGCTACACCTTC.

This clone was detected a few times. V is TRBV2 and J is TRBJ2-7; tentatively, D is TRBD1 (5 bases). In germline, CDR1 is SNHLY, CDR2 FYNNEI. The CDR3 runs to 15 residues. V was clipped by 0 bases and J by 2 bases, with 11 bases between them. CDR3: CASSEARTQAYEQYF. Written as DNA, the CDR3 is TGTGCCAGCAGTGAAGCGCGGACACAAGCCTACGAGCAGTACTTC.

This clone was seen a few times. The chain combines TRBV6-1 with TRBJ2-7; D gene uncertain. Trimming left V 10 bases short and J 4 bases short, with 11 bases between. The germline gives CDR1 MNHNS, CDR2 SASEGT. The CDR3 length is 11 residues. CDR3 sequence: CAISTGYEQYF. CDR3 nucleotide sequence: TGTGCCATCTCGACTGGTTACGAGCAGTACTTC.

This clone came up a few times. V is TRBV9 and J is TRBJ2-2, with 7 positions matching TRBD2. V was pared by 0 bases and J by 0 bases, with 8 bases of the junction left unmatched. CDR1 is SGDLS, CDR2 YYNGEE, per germline. This CDR3 is built from 18 residues. The CDR3 DNA reads TGTGCCAGCAGCGTAGTACATTCTGGGGGGGCGAACACCGGGGAGCTGTTTTTT. Translated: CASSVVHSGGANTGELFF.

The J gene is TRBJ1-2, the V gene TRBV7-2; D is uncertain. Trimming stripped 7 bases from V and 7 bases from J, with 13 bases between. Germline V gives CDR1 SGHTA, CDR2 FQGNSA. This CDR3 contains 12 residues. CDR3 sequence: CASTPRVSGYTF. The CDR3 bases are TGTGCCAGCACCCCGAGGGTGAGTGGCTACACCTTC.

This chain joins TRBV11-2 and TRBJ1-2; D is possibly TRBD1 (5 bases). The CDR3 spans 13 residues. V dropped 4 bases and J dropped 4 bases, with 10 bases sitting between them. From germline, CDR1 is SGHAT and CDR2 FQNNGV. CDR3 nucleotide sequence: TGTGCCAGCAGCTACGGCAGGGCCTATGGCTACACCTTC. Translated, it gives CASSYGRAYGYTF. The full variable domain, with the rest looked up from reference TRBV11-2 and TRBJ1-2, is EAGVAQSPRYKIIEKRQSVAFWCNPISGHATLYWYQQILGQGPKLLIQFQNNGVVDDSQLPKDRFSAERLKGVDSTLKIQPAKLEDSAVYLCASSYGRAYGYTFGSGTRLTVV.

This clone has only one observation. The CDR3 region is CASSFRGTGRSYEQYF. DNA for the CDR3: TGTGCCAGCAGCTTCAGGGGGACAGGGAGGTCCTACGAGCAGTACTTC. This chain uses TRBV7-2 with TRBJ2-7; 9 bases line up with TRBD1. The CDR3 covers 16 residues. V lost 3 bases and J lost 1; bases outside the gene matches: 7. Germline V lookup: CDR1 SGHTA, CDR2 FQGNSA.

The chain joins TRBV7-2 to TRBJ1-2, with TRBD1 matching over 9 bases. Trimming cost V 2 bases and J 7 bases; bases outside gene matches: 17. In germline, CDR1 is SGHTA, CDR2 FQGNSA. The CDR3 spans 18 residues. The CDR3 spells CASSLSFRDRTGASGYTF. Written as DNA, the CDR3 is TGTGCCAGCAGCTTATCATTCCGCGACAGGACAGGGGCGAGTGGCTACACCTTC.

This clone was seen a few times. This chain links TRBV5-6 with TRBJ2-7, with a weak D call TRBD2 (5 bases). Trimming stripped 3 bases from V and 4 bases from J, with 5 bases between. The germline gives CDR1 SGHDT, CDR2 YYEEEE. The CDR3 has 11 residues. CDR3 sequence (DNA): TGTGCCAGCAGCTCGGGGTACGAGCAGTACTTC. Residues: CASSSGYEQYF.

The rearrangement joins TRBV10-2 to TRBJ2-3; 8 bases fit TRBD1. CDR1 WSHSY and CDR2 SAAADI come from the germline V gene. V lost 6 bases, J lost 6 bases, and 8 bases stayed unmatched. CDR3 length: 14 residues. The CDR3, as DNA: TGCGCCAGCAGACTAGGACAGGGTAGCGATACGCAGTATTTT. Its protein is CASRLGQGSDTQYF.

This chain joins TRBV5-1 and TRBJ2-5; D ambiguous. V gave up 4 bases and J gave up 2 bases, with 12 bases separating them. Germline V gene sequence: CDR1 SGHRS, CDR2 YFSETQ. The CDR3 is 14 residues long. The CDR3 coding sequence is TGCGCCAGCAGCCCATCAATGCTACAAGAGACCCAGTACTTC. It is translated as CASSPSMLQETQYF.

This clone was counted only a few times. The chain is built from TRBV5-1 and TRBJ2-1, with D maybe TRBD1 (6 bases). Deletions cut 4 bases from V and 2 bases from J, with 10 bases between. The CDR3 is 14 residues long. Germline V gene lookup returns CDR1 SGHRS and CDR2 YFSETQ. CDR3 sequence (DNA): TGCGCCAGCAGCGAGGACAGTCCCTACAATGAGCAGTTCTTC. This translates into CASSEDSPYNEQFF.

The rearrangement joins TRBV28 to TRBJ1-2; 7 bases are a match to TRBD1. Germline V CDR1 and CDR2: MDHEN, SYDVKM. The CDR3 is 14 amino acids. The junction had 6 bases not matched to a gene; V was cut back by 5 bases and J by 3 bases. CDR3 sequence (DNA): TGTGCCAGCAGTAGAACAGGGGTCTACTATGGCTACACCTTC. Encoded protein: CASSRTGVYYGYTF.

V is TRBV6-1 and J is TRBJ2-3, with 8 bases identical to TRBD2. The V gene's germline CDR1 is MNHNS and CDR2 SASEGT. V dropped 4 bases and J dropped 6; count of bases not matched to a gene: 6. The CDR3 is 14 amino acids. CDR3 DNA: TGTGCCAGCAGTGGGCGGGGGGTCGTTGATACGCAGTATTTT. As protein: CASSGRGVVDTQYF.

The count of this clone is one. This chain joins TRBV7-6 and TRBJ2-2, with 9 bases identical to TRBD1. Germline trimming cut 5 bases from V and 3 bases from J; bases unmatched to any gene: 10. Per germline, CDR1 SGHVS and CDR2 FNYEAQ. The length of the CDR3 is 17 residues. The CDR3 bases are TGTGCCAGCAGCCCTAAGACAGGGGGAATGGACACCGGGGAGCTGTTTTTT. This translates into CASSPKTGGMDTGELFF.